This T cell receptor beta chain is from a study of blood T cell repertoires in COVID-19. Study-level information: Spain, Italy and the United States supplied samples that represented acute and convalescent COVID-19.

Study processing details: Reference gene primers were amplified, and this amplification served to estimate nucleated cell counts. Produced via immunoSEQ multiplex PCR; TCRdb's table is partial and in-frame only. Clonal size and the V and J genes are those of that table, whereas D and trimming came from the DNA. The sample carries under 350,000 clones, approximately 90% recorded once. The V end was cut by 3 bases, the J end by 1 base, with 13 bases between. This CDR3 has 15 amino acids. CDR1 is SGDLS, CDR2 YYNGEE, per germline. Sequencing used peripheral blood. This TCR was recovered from a man aged 35-49 years with acute or convalescent COVID-19. The V and J genes are TRBV9 and TRBJ1-2, with D possibly TRBD1 on 6 matching bases. The CDR3 DNA sequence: TGTGCCAGCAGCGCGTCTTGGGACATTAACTATGGCTACACCTTC. Translated: CASSASWDINYGYTF.